The rows below give T cell receptor beta chains drawn from one sample of a study of spatial heterogeneity in lung cancer. TCRdb independently ran MiXCR on the 5' RACE reads; one entry per CDR3 protein. The repertoire holds approximately 13,000 distinct CDR3 sequences, about 5% seen once, with about 35% in the top ten. The material sequenced was lung tumor tissue, taken at surgery. All receptors come from a male donor with early-stage non-small cell lung cancer. Both conserved end residues are part of each CDR3. Each record gives: D gene, J gene, clone size, V gene, CDR3 DNA, CDR3 protein. D genes are given only for firm matches. Expanded clones are given a class, and other clones once, few, many or no size at all.

TRBD1,TRBJ2-1,many,TRBV7-9,TGTGCCAGCAGCAAATTTACAGGGGTGGGTAATGAGCAGTTCTTC,CASSKFTGVGNEQFF
.,TRBJ2-5,many,TRBV6-1,TGTGCCAGCAGGCCCGGGCCACCAGAGACCCAGTACTTC,CASRPGPPETQYF
TRBD2,TRBJ2-2,many,TRBV29-1,TGCAGCGTTGACGGACTAGCGGGACCCACCGGGGAGCTGTTTTTT,CSVDGLAGPTGELFF
TRBD2,TRBJ2-2,many,TRBV20-1,TGCAGTGCTAGTCCCCAGGGACTAGCTACCGGGGAGCTGTTTTTT,CSASPQGLATGELFF
.,TRBJ2-1,many,TRBV28,TGTGCCAGCAGTAGTCCGGGAGTCCGGAATGAGCAGTTCTTC,CASSSPGVRNEQFF
.,TRBJ1-2,many,TRBV12-3/TRBV12-4,TGTGCCAGCAGTTTGGGGACCAACCCCTATGGCTACACCTTC,CASSLGTNPYGYTF
TRBD1,TRBJ2-1,many,TRBV29-1,TGCAGCGTTGGACAGGGGACAGGGAATGAGCAGTTCTTC,CSVGQGTGNEQFF
TRBD1,TRBJ2-5,many,TRBV9,TGTGCCAGCAGCGCCCTATCGGACAGGGTTGAAGAGACCCAGTACTTC,CASSALSDRVEETQYF
TRBD1,TRBJ1-6,many,TRBV27,TGTGCCAGCAAAAGACAGGGGACCTATAATTCACCCCTCCACTTT,CASKRQGTYNSPLHF
TRBD2,TRBJ2-5,many,TRBV7-9,TGTGCCAGCAGCTTAGCCGGGACTAGTTTGGAGACCCAGTACTTC,CASSLAGTSLETQYF
.,TRBJ2-7,many,TRBV5-1,TGCGCCAGCAGCAACCCGGGGGCGGACGAGCAGTACTTC,CASSNPGADEQYF
TRBD1,TRBJ2-1,many,TRBV6-2/TRBV6-3,TGTGCCAGCCGACAGGGAGCTACCCACAATGAGCAGTTCTTC,CASRQGATHNEQFF
.,TRBJ2-2,many,TRBV9,TGTGCCAGCAGCCCTCGTCCCGGGACGGAGAACACCGGGGAGCTGTTTTTT,CASSPRPGTENTGELFF
.,TRBJ1-6,medium-sized,TRBV7-2,TGTGCCAGCAGCTTAGCCCACAGGGCTAGGAATTCACCCCTCCACTTT,CASSLAHRARNSPLHF
TRBD2,TRBJ2-2,.,TRBV20-1,TGCAGTGCTTCAGGACTAGCAGAGAACACCGGGGAGCTGTTTTTT,CSASGLAENTGELFF
TRBD2,TRBJ2-3,many,TRBV12-3/TRBV12-4,TGTGCCAGCAGTTCCAGTAGCGGGGGGTCAGATACGCAGTATTTT,CASSSSSGGSDTQYF
TRBD1,TRBJ1-5,.,TRBV20-1,TGCAGTGCTAGACTGGACAGGGCGCAGCCCCAGCATTTT,CSARLDRAQPQHF
.,TRBJ1-5,few,TRBV7-2,TGTGCCAGCAGCTTACCTGGACAGCCCCAGCATTTT,CASSLPGQPQHF
TRBD1,TRBJ2-7,few,TRBV13,TGTGCCAGCAGCATCAACCGGGGCAGGGGGCCGTACTTC,CASSINRGRGPYF
.,TRBJ1-1,many,TRBV18,TGTGCCAGCTCACCAGTCGGGGGAAACACTGAAGCTTTCTTT,CASSPVGGNTEAFF
.,TRBJ1-2,.,TRBV12-3/TRBV12-4,TGTGCCAGCAGTTTGGAGTCGGCTGTAGCTAACTATGGCTACACCTTC,CASSLESAVANYGYTF
TRBD1,TRBJ1-3,many,TRBV4-1,TGCGCCAGCAGCCAAGATGCCACCGGGACAGGGGGTATTGGAAACACCATATATTTT,CASSQDATGTGGIGNTIYF
TRBD2,TRBJ2-1,many,TRBV12-3/TRBV12-4,TGTGCCAGCAGTTTTAGAGCGGGAGCGGGCAATGAGCAGTTCTTC,CASSFRAGAGNEQFF
TRBD1,TRBJ1-6,many,TRBV6-5,TGTGCCAGCAACGGACAGGGGCACTCACCCCTCCACTTT,CASNGQGHSPLHF
TRBD1,TRBJ2-2,many,TRBV7-2,TGTGCCAGCACCGAGACAGGGATGGCCGGGGAGCTGTTTTTT,CASTETGMAGELFF
.,TRBJ1-1,many,TRBV29-1,TGCAGCGTTGTGTCCCTTACTGAAGCTTTCTTT,CSVVSLTEAFF
.,TRBJ1-6,.,TRBV14,TGTGCCAGCAGCCAAAACACCGGGACACTGAATTCACCCCTCCACTTT,CASSQNTGTLNSPLHF
.,TRBJ2-2,many,TRBV11-3,TGTGCCAGCAGCAGCAGGGGAAACACCGGGGAGCTGTTTTTT,CASSSRGNTGELFF
TRBD2,TRBJ2-2,many,TRBV9,TGTGCCAGCAGCGTAGTACCCTCCCCGACTAGCGGGAGAAGGACCGGGGAGCTGTTTTTT,CASSVVPSPTSGRRTGELFF
.,TRBJ1-5,many,TRBV19,TGTGCCAGTAGTATCGAGGGCACAGGGCCCCAGCATTTT,CASSIEGTGPQHF
TRBD1,TRBJ2-2,many,TRBV5-1,TGCGCCAGCAGCTTGACAGGGGCTCTAAACACCGGGGAGCTGTTTTTT,CASSLTGALNTGELFF
TRBD1,TRBJ2-1,many,TRBV7-2,TGTGCCAGCAGGGGGACAGATCATTACAATGAGCAGTTCTTC,CASRGTDHYNEQFF
.,TRBJ1-1,few,TRBV19,TGTGCCAGTAGTACGCGGGACTTCTTGGGGAGCACTGAAGCTTTCTTT,CASSTRDFLGSTEAFF
.,TRBJ1-2,medium-sized,TRBV12-3/TRBV12-4,TGTGCCAGCAGTTTTACCTATGGCTACACCTTC,CASSFTYGYTF
.,TRBJ1-5,.,TRBV5-4,TGTGCCAGCAGTGCCGGGAGAACTAATCAGCCCCAGCATTTT,CASSAGRTNQPQHF
.,TRBJ2-2,medium-sized,TRBV12-3/TRBV12-4,TGTGCCAGCAGTTTAGGGCGGGATCTCACCGGGGAGCTGTTTTTT,CASSLGRDLTGELFF
.,TRBJ1-2,.,TRBV5-4,TGTGCCAGCAGAACAGGGACCCTCTATGGCTACACCTTC,CASRTGTLYGYTF
TRBD1,TRBJ2-1,many,TRBV12-3/TRBV12-4,TGTGCCAGCAGCCCACACCGGGACAGGGGGTCCAATGAGCAGTTCTTC,CASSPHRDRGSNEQFF
.,TRBJ2-1,many,TRBV27,TGTGCCAGCAGTTTATTCGTCGGGAACGACTACAATGAGCAGTTCTTC,CASSLFVGNDYNEQFF
TRBD2,TRBJ2-3,many,TRBV6-4,TGTGCCAGCAGCGCTAGCGGGAAGAGGACAGATACGCAGTATTTT,CASSASGKRTDTQYF
.,TRBJ1-4,many,TRBV29-1,TGCAGCGTTGCAGACCCTAATGAAAAACTGTTTTTT,CSVADPNEKLFF
.,TRBJ1-3,many,TRBV29-1,TGCAGCGTTGATCTCGGAAACACCATATATTTT,CSVDLGNTIYF
.,TRBJ1-5,many,TRBV2,TGTGCCAGTGGAGGGGGGGAGCGTCAGCCCCAGCATTTT,CASGGGERQPQHF
TRBD1,TRBJ1-1,many,TRBV28,TGTGCCAGCAGTTCGTACGGGACAGGGGTTGAAGCTTTCTTT,CASSSYGTGVEAFF
.,TRBJ1-1,few,TRBV6-1,TGTGCCAGCAGTGAACAACAGGCCAACACTGAAGCTTTCTTT,CASSEQQANTEAFF
TRBD1,TRBJ1-4,many,TRBV20-1,TGCAGTGGCCAGGGGGACCTTTGGGAAAAACTGTTTTTT,CSGQGDLWEKLFF
.,TRBJ2-1,many,TRBV3-1,TGTGCCAGCAGCCAAAGGCTAGGTGGAGTGGATGAGCAGTTCTTC,CASSQRLGGVDEQFF
TRBD1,TRBJ1-2,many,TRBV28,TGTGCCAGCAGCAGGGGGCCGAATAGCGATGGCTACACCTTC,CASSRGPNSDGYTF
.,TRBJ2-5,many,TRBV29-1,TGCAGCGATTGGACTCCCGACGAGACCCAGTACTTC,CSDWTPDETQYF
.,TRBJ1-3,many,TRBV6-6,TGTGCCAGCAGTTACGAGGGGCTTGGAAACACCATATATTTT,CASSYEGLGNTIYF
.,TRBJ2-3,many,TRBV5-1,TGCGCCAGCAGCCCGCACGCGACTAGTGTCTCAGATACGCAGTATTTT,CASSPHATSVSDTQYF
TRBD1,TRBJ1-5,medium-sized,TRBV2,TGTGCCAGCCGGACAGGGACAGGCAATCAGCCCCAGCATTTT,CASRTGTGNQPQHF
.,TRBJ2-4,many,TRBV2,TGTGCCAGCAGTGGACGGCCCGGTGGGTACATTCAGTACTTC,CASSGRPGGYIQYF
.,TRBJ2-6,many,TRBV7-2,TGTGCCAGCAGCTTAGTGGATTCGGCAGCTGCCAACGTCCTGACTTTC,CASSLVDSAAANVLTF
.,TRBJ2-1,many,TRBV4-3,TGCGCCAGCAGCCAAGATCTAATGAATGTCTTCAATGAGCAGTTCTTC,CASSQDLMNVFNEQFF